Included here is one TCR beta chain sequence, with context. Its cognate antigen has yet to be identified. Base qualities are not at hand, and no much larger clone is one base apart. The immunoSEQ Assay was the method used to sequence TCRbeta CDR3 regions. After extraction, genomic DNA underwent amplification by bias-controlled multiplex PCR, followed by high-throughput sequencing. As for the authors' bioinformatics: Collapsing and filtering of sequences were performed to quantify the absolute abundance of each unique TCRbeta CDR3 region. T cell fraction was estimated by normalizing TCRbeta template counts to usable DNA, which was measured by amplifying reference genes present in all nucleated cells. Repertoire TCRs were annotated as SARS-CoV-2-specific when V gene, CDR3 amino acid sequence and J gene were exactly matched to a known reactive TCR set. The reference SARS-CoV-2 TCR set came from MIRA and was filtered for enrichment in COVID-19-positive ImmuneCODE repertoires, removing public or cross-reactive TCRs. Based on the MIRA antigens, annotated TCRs were further analysed at the level of specific ORF or position within ORF. Breadth was defined as the number of annotated unique rearrangements divided by the total number of unique productive rearrangements, and depth was defined as the summed frequency of the annotated unique rearrangements. Group comparisons of TCR breadth used two-sided Wilcoxon rank-sum tests. TCRdb limited this immuneACCESS table to in-frame rearrangements with V and J called. A share of clones is missing; checked studies link under half to unresolved V genes, and the rest is unexplained. For V, J and clone size, that table is used; D and trimming come from the DNA. The sample table lists about 390,000 clones, 92% of them with a count of one. The ten largest clones add up to approximately 1.7% of the sample.

What the treatment or condition label conveys for this sample: roughly 18 received Ad26.COV2.S at low or high dose, single or two shots; about 5 received placebo; per-sample allocation not given. Repertoires of vaccine and placebo recipients were sequenced from samples taken on day 63 after the first injection. In Cohort 1b, more than 20 adults aged 18-55 years were enrolled at a single site in Boston, USA, between 29 July and 7 August 2020. As a vaccine, Ad26.COV2.S was a replication-incompetent adenovirus type 26 vector that expressed a prefusion-stabilized SARS-CoV-2 spike protein derived from the original Wuhan strain. These data belong to a study of Ad26.COV2.S vaccination and SARS-CoV-2 variants (dated by TCRdb to about 2021). Context from the whole study: Donors in the vaccine arm were drawn from COV1001, a multicentre, randomized, double-blind, placebo-controlled phase I-IIa trial testing Ad26.COV2.S in healthy adults. Ad26.COV2.S was given intramuscularly at 5x10^10 or 1x10^11 viral particles, as a single shot or as two shots 56 days apart. The specificity and breadth of SARS-CoV-2-reactive T cell receptors after Ad26.COV2.S vaccination were assessed by TCRbeta repertoire sequencing. The TCR-sequenced set comprised around 30 samples: some 19 Ad26.COV2.S vaccine recipients, 5 placebo recipients and 8 SARS-CoV-2 convalescent individuals. Trial participants were randomized into five groups of five, in which low-dose or high-dose Ad26.COV2.S was given once or twice, or placebo was given on both occasions. Blinding of investigators to trial group allocation was maintained during experiments and outcome assessment.

Per the germline V gene, KGHSH is the CDR1 and LQKENI is the CDR2. V trim: 2 bases; J trim: 2 bases; unmatched bases: 2. Including the terminal cysteine and phenylalanine, the CDR3 comprises 15 residues. The sequence is cut down to CDR3 DNA, 45 bases in frame from base 1. Overall results and qualifications from the work: The authors noted that the TCR breadth and depth analyses may have underestimated total T cell responses. The study lacked the statistical power to compare responses across vaccine doses or regimens. Compared with placebo recipients, Ad26.COV2.S recipients showed higher spike-specific TCR breadth (P = 0.0014). After vaccination, substantial breadth of spike-specific CD8+ and CD4+ T cell responses was reported. Vaccine and placebo recipients had similar non-spike TCR breadth, a finding consistent with the vaccine containing only spike.

Sequencing was performed on peripheral blood, taken in a trial of Ad26.COV2.S vaccine versus placebo. The chain links TRBV18 with TRBJ2-5, with 10 middle bases fitting TRBD2. This TCR derives from a person between 18 and 65 years old who received the Ad26.COV2.S COVID-19 vaccine or a placebo. CDR3 reads: CASSPGLAEQETQYF. The nucleotide sequence is TGTGCCAGCTCACCAGGACTAGCGGAACAAGAGACCCAGTACTTC.